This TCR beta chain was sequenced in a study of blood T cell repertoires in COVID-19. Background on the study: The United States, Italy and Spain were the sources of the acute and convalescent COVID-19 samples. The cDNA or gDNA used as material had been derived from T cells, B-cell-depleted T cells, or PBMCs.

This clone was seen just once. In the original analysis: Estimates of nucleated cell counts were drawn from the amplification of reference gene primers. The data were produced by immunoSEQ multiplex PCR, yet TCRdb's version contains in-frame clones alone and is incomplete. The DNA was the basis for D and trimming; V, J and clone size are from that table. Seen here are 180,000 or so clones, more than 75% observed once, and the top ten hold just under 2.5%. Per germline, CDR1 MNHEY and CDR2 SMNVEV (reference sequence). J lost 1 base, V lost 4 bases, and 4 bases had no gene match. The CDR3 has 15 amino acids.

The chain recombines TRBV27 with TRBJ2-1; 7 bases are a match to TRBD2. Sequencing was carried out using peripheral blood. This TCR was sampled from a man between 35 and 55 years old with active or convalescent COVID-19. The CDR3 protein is CASSYGGGSYNEQFF. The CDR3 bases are TGTGCCAGCAGTTATGGCGGGGGTTCCTACAATGAGCAGTTCTTC.